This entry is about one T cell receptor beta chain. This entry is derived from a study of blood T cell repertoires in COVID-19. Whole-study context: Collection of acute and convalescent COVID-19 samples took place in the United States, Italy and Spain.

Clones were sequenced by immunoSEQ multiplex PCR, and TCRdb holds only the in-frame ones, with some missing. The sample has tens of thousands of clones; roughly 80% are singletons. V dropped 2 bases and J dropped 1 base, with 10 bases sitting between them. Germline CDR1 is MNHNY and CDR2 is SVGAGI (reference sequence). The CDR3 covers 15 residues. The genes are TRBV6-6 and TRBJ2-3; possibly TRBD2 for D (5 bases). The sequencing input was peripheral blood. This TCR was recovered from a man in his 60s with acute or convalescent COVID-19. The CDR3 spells CASSYLSGRTDTQYF. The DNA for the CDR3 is TGTGCCAGCAGTTACCTCAGCGGTCGCACAGATACGCAGTATTTT.